These 6 T cell receptor beta chains share one sample of origin, sequenced in a study of shared clonotypes between healthy human individuals. Measured with immunoSEQ multiplex PCR; TCRdb has only the in-frame clones, and not every one. This table holds more than 200,000 clones, 50% to 75% found once. Sequencing used memory CD4+ T cells sorted from blood. Subset described: CD45RA-negative fraction. These TCRs come from a man aged 30-40 years in good health.

This clone has a handful of counts. This sequence joins TRBV14 and TRBJ1-5; no clear D. The germline V and J ends were trimmed by 1 base and 2 bases, with 3 bases remaining between them. The CDR3 contains 13 residues. Germline V gives CDR1 SGHDN, CDR2 FVKESK. Here the CDR3 reads CASSQGGNQPQHF. Written as DNA, the CDR3 is TGTGCCAGCAGCCAAGGAGGCAATCAGCCCCAGCATTTT.

This clone has a handful of counts. V usage is TRBV10-3 and J usage is TRBJ1-5; 9 nucleotides match TRBD1. With 3 bases clipped from V and 6 bases from J, the junction kept 9 bases outside the gene matches. The length of the CDR3 is 16 residues. Germline assignment: CDR1 ENHRY and CDR2 SYGVKD. The CDR3 region is CAISDPTDRGGQPQHF. Here the CDR3 DNA reads TGTGCCATCAGTGACCCTACGGACAGGGGCGGTCAGCCCCAGCATTTT.

The CDR3 DNA reads as TGTGCCAGCTCACCCCTGGGGGCGGGAGGCTCCTACGAGCAGTACTTC. Residues: CASSPLGAGGSYEQYF. The genes are TRBV18 and TRBJ2-7; TRBD2 agrees at 8 bases. CDR3 length: 16 residues. CDR1 KGHSH and CDR2 LQKENI come from the germline V gene. V was pared by 3 bases and J by 0 bases, with 7 bases of the junction left unmatched. The full variable domain, its missing parts supplied by reference TRBV18 and TRBJ2-7, is NAGVMQNPRHLVRRRGQEARLRCSPMKGHSHVYWYRQLPEEGLKFMVYLQKENIIDESGMPKERFSAEFPKEGPSILRIQQVVRGDSAAYFCASSPLGAGGSYEQYFGPGTRLTVT.

This sequence joins TRBV19 and TRBJ1-5; D unresolved. The CDR3 has 13 amino acids. The ends were cut back, 5 bases at V and 5 bases at J, with 10 bases in the middle. CDR1 and CDR2 (germline): LNHDA, SQIVND (reference sequence). The CDR3 nucleotides read TGTGCCAGTAGTGCGGACTGGTATCAGCCCCAGCATTTT. Translated: CASSADWYQPQHF.

The chain employs TRBV5-1 and TRBJ2-1; TRBD2 agrees at 16 bases. V was pared by 3 bases and J by 6 bases, with 3 bases of the junction left unmatched. CDR1 is SGHRS and CDR2 is YFSETQ in the germline V gene. The CDR3 is 16 residues long. The CDR3 DNA reads TGCGCCAGCAGCTCGGGACTAGCGGGAGGGAGCAATGAGCAGTTCTTC. It yields the protein CASSSGLAGGSNEQFF.

CDR3 bases: TGCGCCAGCAGCCAAGGCGGGACCTTATACAATGAGCAGTTCTTC. Protein product: CASSQGGTLYNEQFF. The V and J genes are TRBV4-1 and TRBJ2-1; D is perhaps TRBD2 (6 bases). In germline, CDR1 is MGHRA, CDR2 YSYEKL. Trimming removed 1 base at V and 4 bases at J, with 11 bases between. The CDR3 spans 15 residues.